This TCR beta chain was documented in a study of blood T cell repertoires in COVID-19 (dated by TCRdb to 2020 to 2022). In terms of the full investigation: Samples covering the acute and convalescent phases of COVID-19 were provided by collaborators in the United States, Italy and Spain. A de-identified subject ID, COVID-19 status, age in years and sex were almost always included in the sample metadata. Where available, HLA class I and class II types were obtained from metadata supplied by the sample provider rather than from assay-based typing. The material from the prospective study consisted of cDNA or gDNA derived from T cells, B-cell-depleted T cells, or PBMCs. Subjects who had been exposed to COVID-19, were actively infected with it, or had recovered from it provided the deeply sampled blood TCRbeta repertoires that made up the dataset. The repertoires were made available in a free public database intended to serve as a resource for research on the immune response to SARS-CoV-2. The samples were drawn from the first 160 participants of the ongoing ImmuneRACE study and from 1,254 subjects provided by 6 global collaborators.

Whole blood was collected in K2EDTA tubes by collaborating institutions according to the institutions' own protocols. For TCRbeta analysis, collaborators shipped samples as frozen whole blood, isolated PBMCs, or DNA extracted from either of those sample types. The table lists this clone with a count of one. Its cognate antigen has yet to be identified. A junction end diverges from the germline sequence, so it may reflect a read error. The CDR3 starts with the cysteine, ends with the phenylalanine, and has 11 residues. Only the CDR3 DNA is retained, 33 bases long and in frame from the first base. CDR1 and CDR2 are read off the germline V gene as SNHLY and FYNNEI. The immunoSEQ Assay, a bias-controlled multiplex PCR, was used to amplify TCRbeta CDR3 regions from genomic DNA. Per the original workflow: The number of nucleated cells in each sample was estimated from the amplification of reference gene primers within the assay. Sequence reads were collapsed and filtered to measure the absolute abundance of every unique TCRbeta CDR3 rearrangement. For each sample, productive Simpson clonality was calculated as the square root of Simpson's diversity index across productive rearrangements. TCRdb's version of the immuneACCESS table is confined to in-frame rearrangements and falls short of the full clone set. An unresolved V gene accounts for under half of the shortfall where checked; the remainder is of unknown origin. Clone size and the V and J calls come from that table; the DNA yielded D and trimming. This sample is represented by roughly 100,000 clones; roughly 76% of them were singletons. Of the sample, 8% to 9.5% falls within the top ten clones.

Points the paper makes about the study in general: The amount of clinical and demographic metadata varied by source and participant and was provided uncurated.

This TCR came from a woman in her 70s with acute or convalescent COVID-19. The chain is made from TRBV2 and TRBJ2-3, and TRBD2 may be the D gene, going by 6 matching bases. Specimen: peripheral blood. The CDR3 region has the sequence CASSDNRAGLF. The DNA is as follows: TGTGCCAGCAGTGATAACAGAGCGGGCCTATTT.